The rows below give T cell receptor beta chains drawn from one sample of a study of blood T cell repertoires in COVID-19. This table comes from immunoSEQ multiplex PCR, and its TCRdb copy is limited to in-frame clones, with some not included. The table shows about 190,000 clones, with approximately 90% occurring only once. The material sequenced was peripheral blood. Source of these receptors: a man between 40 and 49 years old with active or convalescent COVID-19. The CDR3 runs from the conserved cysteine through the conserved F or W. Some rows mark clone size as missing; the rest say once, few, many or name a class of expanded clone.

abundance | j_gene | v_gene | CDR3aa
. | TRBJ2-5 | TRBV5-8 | CASSLYSGQGQETQYF
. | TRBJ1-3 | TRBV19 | CASNHRANTIYF
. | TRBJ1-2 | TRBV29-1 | CSVEEPGGGYTF
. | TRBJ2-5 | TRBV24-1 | CATSVGQTIQETQYF
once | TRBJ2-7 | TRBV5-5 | CASSPTGSAYEQYF
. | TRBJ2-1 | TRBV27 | CASSARTGGLGNEQFF
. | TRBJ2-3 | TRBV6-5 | CASRVGLVRDTQYF
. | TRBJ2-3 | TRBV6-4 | CASSDSGASTDTQYF
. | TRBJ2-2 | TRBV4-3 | CASSHLAGGTGELFF
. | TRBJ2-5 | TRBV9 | CASSAAPLGGVETQYF
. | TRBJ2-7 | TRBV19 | CATSPGGQSYEQYF
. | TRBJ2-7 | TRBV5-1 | CASSLVQSYEQYF
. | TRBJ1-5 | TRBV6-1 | CASSTGQGGQPQHF
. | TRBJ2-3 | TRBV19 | CASSIDSGGFGQYF
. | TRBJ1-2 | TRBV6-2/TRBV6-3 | CASSSTGPYGYTF
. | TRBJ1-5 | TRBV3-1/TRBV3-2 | CASSRGGNQPQHF
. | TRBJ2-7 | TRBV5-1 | CASPGGQGAYEQYF
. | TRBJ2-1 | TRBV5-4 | CASSLGRGGYNEQFF
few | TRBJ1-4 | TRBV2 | CASQERGRRGEKLFF
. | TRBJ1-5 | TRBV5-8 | CASSIRGTSGNQPQHF
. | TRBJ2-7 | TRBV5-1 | CASSYTPQGISYEQYF
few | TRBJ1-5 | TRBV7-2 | CASSLDSLSGGQPQHF
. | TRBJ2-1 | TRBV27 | CASSFEGRGGRVSEQFF
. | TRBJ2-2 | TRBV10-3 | CAISMVTGSPGELFF
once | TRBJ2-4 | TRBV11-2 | CASSLYSIDIQYF
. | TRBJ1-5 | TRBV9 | CASSVGTTNQPQHF
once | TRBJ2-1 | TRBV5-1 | CASSLTSGPNNEQFF
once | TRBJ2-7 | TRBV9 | CASSLDLGSITGKAEQYF
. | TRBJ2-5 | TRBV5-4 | CASSGTDQETQYF
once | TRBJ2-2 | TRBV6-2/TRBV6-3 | CASSPGTSGGPPGELFF
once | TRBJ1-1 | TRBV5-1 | CASSRWTGPAEAFF
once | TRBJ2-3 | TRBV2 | CASSGGLADTQYF
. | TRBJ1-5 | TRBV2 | CASSDRQGTGSNQPQHF
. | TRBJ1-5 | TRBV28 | CASSSGDQPQHF
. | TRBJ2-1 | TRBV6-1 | CASSERDRAVRNEQFF
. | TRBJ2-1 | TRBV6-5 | CASSLSSATYNEQFF
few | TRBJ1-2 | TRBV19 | CASSMYINYGYTF
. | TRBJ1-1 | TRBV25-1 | CASSESGGRLGTEAFF
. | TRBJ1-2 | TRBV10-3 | CAITGMGGYTF
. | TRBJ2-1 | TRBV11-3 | CASSAGTSSYNEQFF